The sequence of this T cell receptor beta chain was determined in a study of CD8 T cells in ankylosing spondylitis. General observations from the study: Blood of patients with ankylosing spondylitis appeared to be characterized by a TCR beta motif of about 8 highly homologous variants. Within matched ankylosing spondylitis synovial fluid, disease-linked clones were reportedly significantly enriched. Previously reported in reactive arthritis synovial fluid and blood were some of the motif variants.

About this clonotype itself: Its antigen is currently unknown.

Scientists made TCR beta libraries using quantitative 5'-RACE with molecular barcodes. MiXCR was run by TCRdb on the 5' RACE reads, yielding one entry per CDR3 protein. In the table there are 290,000 or so distinct CDR3 sequences, about 20% of which are singletons. Sequenced input: blood, either unsorted or a sorted T cell fraction (not recorded which). This TCR was recovered from a female donor with ankylosing spondylitis or in good health (not recorded which).

The CDR3 is CASSLGGGPDRQFF. DNA of the CDR3: TGTGCCAGCAGTTTAGGGGGAGGGCCGGATCGGCAGTTCTTC. J is TRBJ2-1 and V is TRBV27; 7 bases agree with TRBD2. CDR3 length: 14 amino acids. From germline, CDR1 is MNHEY and CDR2 SMNVEV (reference sequence). The V and J ends lost 2 bases and 12 bases, in that order; junction bases with no gene match: 10.